The 4 T cell receptor beta chains below all came from one sample that was sequenced in a study of blood T cell repertoires in COVID-19. The repertoire was sequenced with immunoSEQ multiplex PCR; TCRdb's copy has only in-frame clones and lacks some. The table records roughly 77,000 clones, 88% of them present only once. Sequenced: peripheral blood. These receptors all come from a human donor in a cohort sampled during active COVID-19.

The rearrangement uses TRBV28 and TRBJ2-7, with 9 positions matching TRBD1. Germline CDR1 and CDR2: MDHEN and SYDVKM. The V gene end was trimmed by 4 bases and the J gene end by 5 bases; junction bases not matched to a gene: 6. This CDR3 is built from 14 residues. The CDR3 region has the DNA TGTGCCAGCAGTTCGGGACAGGGCACCCACGAGCAGTACTTC. It translates to CASSSGQGTHEQYF.

The rearrangement links TRBV7-9 to TRBJ2-2; tentatively, D is TRBD1 (5 bases). With 4 bases removed from V and 2 bases from J, the gap between germline ends came to 11 bases. This CDR3 has 15 amino acids. Looked up from germline, CDR1 is SEHNR and CDR2 is FQNEAQ (reference sequence). The CDR3 here is CASSSSQGNTGELFF. CDR3 in DNA: TGTGCCAGCAGCTCAAGTCAGGGAAACACCGGGGAGCTGTTTTTT.

This clone was counted once. The V and J genes are TRBV4-1 and TRBJ2-7, with D perhaps TRBD2 (6 bases). Germline assignment: CDR1 MGHRA and CDR2 YSYEKL. The V end lost 2 bases, the J end lost 2 bases, and 16 bases lay between the germline ends. The CDR3 contains 16 residues. The CDR3 is CASSQPTRGVPYEQYF. The CDR3 DNA reads as TGCGCCAGCAGCCAACCTACACGCGGGGTCCCCTACGAGCAGTACTTC.

CDR3 residues: CASSQGTGANTGELFF. CDR3 nucleotide sequence: TGTGCCAGCAGCCAGGGGACAGGGGCCAACACCGGGGAGCTGTTTTTT. The chain joins TRBV3-1 (or the pseudogene TRBV3-2) to TRBJ2-2, with 10 bases identical to TRBD1. The germline gives CDR1 LGHDT, CDR2 YNNKEL (reference sequence). The CDR3 spans 16 residues. The trim removed 3 bases at V and 2 bases at J, leaving 3 bases unmatched.